The clone carrying this T cell receptor beta chain was seen ten or more times. MiXCR, applied by TCRdb to the RT-PCR reads, yields one record per CDR3 protein. Here the sample spans about 680,000 distinct CDR3 sequences, 14% being singletons. Germline V gene lookup returns CDR1 WSHSY and CDR2 SAAADI. V was trimmed by 1 base and J by 9 bases, leaving 16 bases between them. The CDR3 contains 14 residues. This receptor was obtained from a female donor in good health, serving as a healthy control. Sequenced sample: memory CD4+ T cells from blood. The chain employs TRBV10-2 and TRBJ2-7; tentative D call: TRBD2 (7 bases). CDR3 protein: CASSEWRGHWGQYF. The CDR3 coding sequence is TGCGCCAGCAGTGAGTGGCGGGGGCACTGGGGGCAGTACTTC.